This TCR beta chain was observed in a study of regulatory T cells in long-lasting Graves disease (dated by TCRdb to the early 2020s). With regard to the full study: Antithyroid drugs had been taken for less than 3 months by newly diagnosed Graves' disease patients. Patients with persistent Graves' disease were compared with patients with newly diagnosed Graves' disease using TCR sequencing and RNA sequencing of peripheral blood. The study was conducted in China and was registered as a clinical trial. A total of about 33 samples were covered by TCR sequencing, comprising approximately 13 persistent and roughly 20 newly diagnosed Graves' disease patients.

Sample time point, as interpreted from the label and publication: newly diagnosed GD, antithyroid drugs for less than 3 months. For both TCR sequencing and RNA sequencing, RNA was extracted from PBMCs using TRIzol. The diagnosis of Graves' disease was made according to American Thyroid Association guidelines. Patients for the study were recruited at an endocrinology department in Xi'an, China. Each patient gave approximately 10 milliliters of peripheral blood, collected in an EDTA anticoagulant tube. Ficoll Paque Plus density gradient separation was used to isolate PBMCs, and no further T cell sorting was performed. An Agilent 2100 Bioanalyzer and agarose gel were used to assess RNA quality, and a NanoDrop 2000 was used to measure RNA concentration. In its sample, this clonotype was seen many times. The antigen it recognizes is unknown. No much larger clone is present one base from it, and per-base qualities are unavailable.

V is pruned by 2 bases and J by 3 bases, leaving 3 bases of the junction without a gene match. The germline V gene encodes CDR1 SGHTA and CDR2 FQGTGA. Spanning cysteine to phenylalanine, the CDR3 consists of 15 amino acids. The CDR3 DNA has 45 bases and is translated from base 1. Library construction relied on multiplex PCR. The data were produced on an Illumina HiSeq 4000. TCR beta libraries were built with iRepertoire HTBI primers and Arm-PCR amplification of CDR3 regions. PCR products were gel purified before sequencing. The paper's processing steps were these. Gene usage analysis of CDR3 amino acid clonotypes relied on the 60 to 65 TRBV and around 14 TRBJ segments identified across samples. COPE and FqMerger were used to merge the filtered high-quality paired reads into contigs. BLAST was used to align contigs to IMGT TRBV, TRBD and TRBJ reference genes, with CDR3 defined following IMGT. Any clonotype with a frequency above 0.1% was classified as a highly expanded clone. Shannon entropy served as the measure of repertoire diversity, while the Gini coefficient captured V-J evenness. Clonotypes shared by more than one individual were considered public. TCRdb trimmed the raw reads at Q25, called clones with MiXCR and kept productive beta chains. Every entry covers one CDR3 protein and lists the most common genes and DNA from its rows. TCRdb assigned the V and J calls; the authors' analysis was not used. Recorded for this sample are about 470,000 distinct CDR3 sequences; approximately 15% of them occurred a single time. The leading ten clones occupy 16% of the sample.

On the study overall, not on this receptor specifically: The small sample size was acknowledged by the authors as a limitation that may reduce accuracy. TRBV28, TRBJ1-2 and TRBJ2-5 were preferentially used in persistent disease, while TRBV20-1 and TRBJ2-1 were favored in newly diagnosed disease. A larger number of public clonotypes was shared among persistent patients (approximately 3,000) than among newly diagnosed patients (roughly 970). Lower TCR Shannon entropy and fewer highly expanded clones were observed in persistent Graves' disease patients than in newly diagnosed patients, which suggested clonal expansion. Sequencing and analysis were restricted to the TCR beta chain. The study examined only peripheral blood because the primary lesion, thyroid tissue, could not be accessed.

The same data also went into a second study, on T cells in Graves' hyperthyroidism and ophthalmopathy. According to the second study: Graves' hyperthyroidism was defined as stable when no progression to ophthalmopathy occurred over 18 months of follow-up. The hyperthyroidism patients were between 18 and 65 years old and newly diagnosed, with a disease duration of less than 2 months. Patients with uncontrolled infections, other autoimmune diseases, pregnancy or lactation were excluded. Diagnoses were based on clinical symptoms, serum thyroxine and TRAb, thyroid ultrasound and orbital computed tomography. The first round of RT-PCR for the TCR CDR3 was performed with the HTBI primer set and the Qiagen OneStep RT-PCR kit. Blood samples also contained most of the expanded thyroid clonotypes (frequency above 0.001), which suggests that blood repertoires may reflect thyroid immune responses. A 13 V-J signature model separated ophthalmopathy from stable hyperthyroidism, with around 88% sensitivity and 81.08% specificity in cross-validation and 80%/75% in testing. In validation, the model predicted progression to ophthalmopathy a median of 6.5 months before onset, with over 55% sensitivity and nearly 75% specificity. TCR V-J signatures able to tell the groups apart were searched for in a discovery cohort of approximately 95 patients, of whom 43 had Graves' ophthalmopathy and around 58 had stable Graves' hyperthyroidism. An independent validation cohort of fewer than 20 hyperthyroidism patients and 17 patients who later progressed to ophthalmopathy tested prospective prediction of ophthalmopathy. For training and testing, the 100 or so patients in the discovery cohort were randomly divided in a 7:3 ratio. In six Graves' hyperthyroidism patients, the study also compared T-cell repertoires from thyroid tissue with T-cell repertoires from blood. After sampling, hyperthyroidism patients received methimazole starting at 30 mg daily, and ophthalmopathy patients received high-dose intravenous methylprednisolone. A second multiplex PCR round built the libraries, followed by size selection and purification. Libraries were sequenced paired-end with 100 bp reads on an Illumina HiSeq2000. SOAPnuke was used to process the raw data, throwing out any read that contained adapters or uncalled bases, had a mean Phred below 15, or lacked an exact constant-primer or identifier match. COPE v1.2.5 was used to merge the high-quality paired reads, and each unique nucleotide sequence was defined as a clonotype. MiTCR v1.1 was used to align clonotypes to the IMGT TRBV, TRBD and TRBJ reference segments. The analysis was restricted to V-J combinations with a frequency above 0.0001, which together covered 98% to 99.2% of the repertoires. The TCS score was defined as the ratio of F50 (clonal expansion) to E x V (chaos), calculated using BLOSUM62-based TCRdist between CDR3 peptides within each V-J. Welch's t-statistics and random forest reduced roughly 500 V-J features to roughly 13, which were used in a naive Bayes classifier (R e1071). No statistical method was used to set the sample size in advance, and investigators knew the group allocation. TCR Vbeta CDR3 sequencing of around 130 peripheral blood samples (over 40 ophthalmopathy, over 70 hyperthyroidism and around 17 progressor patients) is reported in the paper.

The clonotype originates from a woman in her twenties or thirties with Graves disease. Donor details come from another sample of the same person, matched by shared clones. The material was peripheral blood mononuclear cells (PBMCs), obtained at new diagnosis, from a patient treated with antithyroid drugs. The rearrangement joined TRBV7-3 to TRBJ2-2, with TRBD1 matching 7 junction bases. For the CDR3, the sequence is CASSLATGHTGELFF. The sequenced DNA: TGTGCCAGCAGCTTAGCGACAGGGCACACCGGGGAGCTGTTTTTT.